This T cell receptor beta chain was observed in a study of blood T cell repertoires in COVID-19. Study-wide background: Donors in the United States, Italy and Spain gave samples during acute or convalescent COVID-19. From T cells, B-cell-depleted T cells, or PBMCs came the material, which was cDNA or gDNA.

Germline lookup yields CDR1 SGDLS and CDR2 YYNGEE. V was cut by 0 bases and J by 0 bases, with 10 bases left in between. This CDR3 contains 16 residues. This clone was counted once. Original methodology: Reference gene primers were amplified, and this amplification served to estimate nucleated cell counts. Clones were read by immunoSEQ multiplex PCR, and TCRdb kept only the in-frame ones, dropping some. That table gives V, J and clone size, and the DNA gave D and trimming. The table records about 240,000 clones, around 83% of them present only once. The sequence was obtained from a man between 25 and 39 years old who had recovered from COVID-19. The sequenced material came from peripheral blood. V and J are TRBV9 and TRBJ1-3; D is undetermined. In DNA form, the CDR3 reads TGTGCCAGCAGCGTAGGGCTCTCAGGCTCTGGAAACACCATATATTTT. The encoded protein is CASSVGLSGSGNTIYF.